This T cell receptor beta chain originates from a study of T cell repertoires and HLA-DP antigens. With regard to this clone: Its antigen is currently unknown.

Profiling relied on immunoSEQ multiplex PCR, and the TCRdb table lists in-frame clones only, not all of them. The table includes approximately 73,000 clones, roughly 78% detected once. This CDR3 spans 12 amino acids. Germline-derived CDR1 and CDR2 are SGHRS and YFSETQ. The V segment lost 4 bases and the J segment 10 bases; nucleotides outside the gene matches: 7. This rearrangement joins TRBV5-1 to TRBJ1-1; 7 bases are a match to TRBD1. The TCR was taken from a man aged 60 to 69 in good health and CMV-seronegative. Sequencing was done on a sample of CD4+ T cells from PBMCs. The CDR3 protein is CASSETTGVAFF. DNA of the CDR3: TGCGCCAGCAGCGAAACTACAGGGGTAGCTTTCTTT.